This T cell receptor (beta chain) was profiled in a study of response to subunit inactivated influenza vaccine. Study findings and constraints: Each seasonal influenza vaccination recruits few new T cells, the authors suggested.

The CDR3 consists of 16 residues. V lost 4 bases and J 4 bases, leaving 17 bases between the germline ends. This clonotype was observed a handful of times. Its matching antigen is unknown. TCRdb re-derived calls from the RT-PCR reads in MiXCR, one entry per CDR3 protein. The sample carries 610,000 or so distinct CDR3 sequences, 13% to 15% recorded once. The source material was PBMCs from blood, sampled approximately 12 days after vaccination. This receptor was identified in a man aged 50-59 years who received an inactivated influenza vaccine. J is TRBJ2-1 and V is TRBV12-3 or TRBV12-4; D gene uncertain. The CDR3 spells CASSSRAEIFYNEQFF. In DNA form, the CDR3 reads TGTGCCAGCAGTTCCCGGGCTGAGATCTTTTACAATGAGCAGTTCTTC.